This T cell receptor (beta chain) was recovered during a study of identical twins. Healthy Caucasian individuals made up all the donors. Deletions cut 5 bases from V and 3 bases from J, with 7 bases between. This CDR3 contains 11 residues. Germline CDR1 SQVTM, CDR2 ANQGSEA. A universal primer site came from template switching; cDNA carried unique molecular identifiers. TCRdb used MiXCR to reprocess the 5' RACE reads, holding one entry per CDR3 protein. This table has about 390,000 distinct CDR3 sequences, roughly 9% appearing once. Many counts were recorded for this clonotype. This chain links TRBV29-1 with TRBJ1-1; unclear D gene. The clonotype comes from a woman aged 45-65 years in good health. Material: naive T cells sorted from blood. CDR3 in amino acids: CSVKEDTEAFF. Here the CDR3 DNA reads TGCAGCGTTAAGGAAGACACTGAAGCTTTCTTT.